This TCR beta chain appears in the sequencing data of a study of CD8 T cells in Susac syndrome. It was with random hexamers that 0.5 to 1 ug RNA was reverse transcribed. Amplification of TCR beta CDR3 by immunoSEQ multiplex PCR spanned 54 Vbeta and 13 Jbeta. Via MiXCR, TCRdb re-called the immunoSEQ multiplex PCR reads, giving one row per CDR3 protein. In the table there are about 120,000 distinct CDR3 sequences, about nine tenths of which are singletons. In contrast to the negatively isolated CD8+ and CD4+ T cells, TEMRA cells were FACS-enriched. The germline CDR1 and CDR2 sequences are MGHRA and YSYEKL. The CDR3 is 15 residues long. Trimming took 1 base from V and 6 from J; bases not matched to a gene: 5.

Sequenced material: CD8+ T cells from PBMCs. This clonotype was obtained from a human donor in good health. This chain joins TRBV4-1 and TRBJ2-1; 8 bases map to TRBD2. The CDR3 sequence is CASSQAGTRFNEQFF. The CDR3, as DNA: TGCGCCAGCAGCCAAGCCGGGACTAGGTTCAATGAGCAGTTCTTC.